One and the same sample provided the 9 T cell receptor beta chains below, sequenced in a study of read filtering for tumor transcriptome and immune sequencing (dated by TCRdb to the early 2020s). TCRdb shows the sequencer as Illumina HiSeq 4000. Starting from 350 to 450 ng RNA, TCR libraries were constructed with the Immunoverse kit using molecular barcoded adaptors that cover the alpha/delta and beta/gamma chains. TCRdb reran the public reads through fastp at Q25 and MiXCR, keeping productive beta chains. Merged by CDR3 protein, the rows form single entries marked with the most common genes and DNA. This sample holds 40,000 or so distinct CDR3 sequences; 13% to 15% were observed only once. The ten largest clonotypes hold 18% of the sample. The specimen was a population of CD138-negative cells sorted from bone marrow. The sample's cell subset or site label, in plain terms: bone marrow mononuclear cells depleted of CD138+ plasma/myeloma cells by negative magnetic selection. The source is a donor aged 40 or over with multiple myeloma.

The chain couples TRBV5-1 to TRBJ1-1, with 7 bases lining up with TRBD1. V was pared by 5 bases and J by 4 bases, with 8 bases of the junction left unmatched. The CDR3 sequence is 14 residues long. From germline, CDR1 is SGHRS and CDR2 YFSETQ. CDR3 in amino acids: CASSSGTDGTEAFF. CDR3 in DNA: TGCGCCAGCAGTTCCGGGACAGACGGCACTGAAGCTTTCTTT. Filled out from reference TRBV5-1 and TRBJ1-1, the complete variable domain reads KAGVTQTPRYLIKTRGQQVTLSCSPISGHRSVSWYQQTPGQGLQFLFEYFSETQRNKGNFPGRFSGRQFSNSRSEMNVSTLELGDSALYLCASSSGTDGTEAFFGQGTRLTVV.

There are many counts of this clonotype. J is TRBJ1-1 and V is TRBV6-1; no clear D gene. The CDR3 has 15 residues. Trimming took 4 bases from V and 0 from J, leaving 12 bases between them. Germline V gene lookup returns CDR1 MNHNS and CDR2 SASEGT. The CDR3 loop reads CASSVYRNMNTEAFF. Here the CDR3 DNA reads TGTGCCAGCAGTGTTTATCGTAACATGAACACTGAAGCTTTCTTT.

In this sample, this clonotype turned up many times. The chain links TRBV5-8 to TRBJ2-3, with unresolved D. Per the germline V gene, CDR1 is SGHTS and CDR2 is YDEGEE. CDR3 length: 14 amino acids. V gave up 4 bases and J gave up 2 bases, with 11 bases separating them. The CDR3, as DNA: TGTGCCAGCAGCCCCCTGACATACACAGATACGCAGTATTTT. It translates to CASSPLTYTDTQYF.

In this sample, this clonotype turned up many times. This rearrangement joins TRBV19 to TRBJ1-5, with D unresolved. Germline lookup yields CDR1 LNHDA and CDR2 SQIVND (reference sequence). The CDR3 runs to 16 residues. V was clipped by 4 bases and J by 0 bases, with 13 bases between them. The CDR3 loop reads CASSKDSFYSNQPQHF. The DNA for the CDR3 is TGTGCCAGTAGTAAGGACTCCTTCTATAGCAATCAGCCCCAGCATTTT.

Concerning this clonotype: Being one base from a much bigger clone, this may be a read error. This CDR3 fails to terminate in the conserved phenylalanine or tryptophan, so it likely reflects a read error. J is TRBJ1-1 and V is TRBV12-5, with D unresolved. This CDR3 has 13 amino acids. V lost 2 bases and J 0 bases, leaving 4 bases between the germline ends. Germline-derived CDR1 and CDR2 are LGHNT and FRNRAP. CDR3 in DNA: TGTGCTAGTGGTTTGATGGTGAACACTGAAGCTTTCTCT. It codes for CASGLMVNTEAFS.

A word on this clonotype: A much larger clonotype is one base distant, so this may be a read error. The genes are TRBV7-6 and TRBJ2-7, with D possibly being TRBD2 (5 bases). CDR1 and CDR2 from the germline V gene are SGHVS and FNYEAQ. This CDR3 comprises 15 residues. The CDR3 bases are TGTGCCTGCAGCACTAGGGAATCGGACCGCTACGAGCAGTACTTC. Translating gives CACSTRESDRYEQYF.

Many counts were recorded for this clonotype. The chain couples TRBV5-1 to TRBJ1-4, with 7 bases fitting TRBD1. This CDR3 comprises 15 residues. Germline values: CDR1 SGHRS, CDR2 YFSETQ. The J segment lost 4 bases and the V segment lost 4 bases, leaving 7 bases of the junction unmatched. The CDR3 sequence: CASSPGQILNEKLFF. Here the CDR3 DNA reads TGCGCCAGCAGCCCGGGACAGATTCTTAATGAAAAACTGTTTTTT. Full variable domain (remainder filled in from reference TRBV5-1 and TRBJ1-4): KAGVTQTPRYLIKTRGQQVTLSCSPISGHRSVSWYQQTPGQGLQFLFEYFSETQRNKGNFPGRFSGRQFSNSRSEMNVSTLELGDSALYLCASSPGQILNEKLFFGSGTQLSVL.

This chain joins TRBV5-1 and TRBJ2-7; D gene ambiguous. The CDR3 is 14 residues long. Trimming pared 7 bases from V and 0 bases from J, leaving 14 bases between. Germline values: CDR1 SGHRS, CDR2 YFSETQ. The chain's CDR3 is CASGWAASSYEQYF. The CDR3 coding sequence is TGCGCCAGCGGGTGGGCAGCAAGCTCCTACGAGCAGTACTTC.

The J gene is TRBJ2-2, the V gene TRBV10-3; possibly TRBD1 for D (6 bases). V lost 2 bases and J lost 5, with 12 bases in between. The CDR3 is 15 residues long. The V gene's germline CDR1 is ENHRY and CDR2 SYGVKD. CDR3 loop: CAISERIGGTGELFF. CDR3 DNA: TGTGCCATCAGTGAGAGGATAGGGGGTACCGGGGAGCTGTTTTTT.